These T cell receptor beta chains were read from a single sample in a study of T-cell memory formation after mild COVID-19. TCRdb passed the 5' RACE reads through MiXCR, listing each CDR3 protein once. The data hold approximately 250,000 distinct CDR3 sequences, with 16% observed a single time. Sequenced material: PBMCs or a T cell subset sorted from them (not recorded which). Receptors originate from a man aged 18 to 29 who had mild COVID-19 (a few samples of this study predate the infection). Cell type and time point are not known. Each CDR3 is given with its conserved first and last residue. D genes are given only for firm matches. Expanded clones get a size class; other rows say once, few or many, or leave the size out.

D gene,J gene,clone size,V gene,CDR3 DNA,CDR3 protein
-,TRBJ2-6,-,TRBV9,TGTGCCAGCAGCGGTGACAGCATTTCTGGGGCCAACGTCCTGACTTTC,CASSGDSISGANVLTF
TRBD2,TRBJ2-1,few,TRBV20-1,TGCAGTGCTACGAGCCTAGCGGGGGGGAATGAGCAGTTCTTC,CSATSLAGGNEQFF
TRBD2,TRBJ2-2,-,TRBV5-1,TGCGCCAGCAGCTTGGGGACTAGCAATGCCGGGGAGCTGTTTTTT,CASSLGTSNAGELFF
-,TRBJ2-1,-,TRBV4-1,TGCGCCAGCAGCCACACCGAGTACAATGAGCAGTTCTTC,CASSHTEYNEQFF
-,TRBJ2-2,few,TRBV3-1,TGTGCCAGCAGTCGGACGGGGGCGGCCGGGGAGCTGTTTTTT,CASSRTGAAGELFF
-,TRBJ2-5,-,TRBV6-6,TGTGCCAGCAGTTATTTTCAAAGGTCCCAATCTGGTCCCCTCGAGACCCAGTACTTC,CASSYFQRSQSGPLETQYF
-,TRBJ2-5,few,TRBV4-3,TGCGCCAGCAGCCAGGCAGACAGACAAGAGACCCAGTACTTC,CASSQADRQETQYF
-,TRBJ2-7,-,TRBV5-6,TGTGCCAGCACCTGGGCCGGGACACACTACGAGCAGTACTTC,CASTWAGTHYEQYF
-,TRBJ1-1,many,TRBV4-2,TGTGCCAGCAGCCCTCACAGGGAGGCTGAAGCTTTCTTT,CASSPHREAEAFF
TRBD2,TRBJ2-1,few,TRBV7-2,TGTGCCAGCAGTCGGGGGGTCAGGGTGGTTGAGCAGTTCTTC,CASSRGVRVVEQFF
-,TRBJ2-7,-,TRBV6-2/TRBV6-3,TGTGCCAGCCGCGACAGCTCCTACGAGCAGTACTTC,CASRDSSYEQYF
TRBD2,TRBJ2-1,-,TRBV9,TGTGCCAGCAGCAGCCTTAGCGGGGGGTCCTACAATGAGCAGTTCTTC,CASSSLSGGSYNEQFF
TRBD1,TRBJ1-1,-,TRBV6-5,TGTGCCAGCAGTTGGGGACAGGGCACTGAAGCTTTCTTT,CASSWGQGTEAFF
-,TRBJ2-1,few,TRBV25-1,TGTGCCAGCAGTGATGGGTGGGCGAATGAGCAGTTCTTC,CASSDGWANEQFF
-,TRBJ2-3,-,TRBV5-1,TGCGCCAGCAGCTTGCTACAGGGGAGGGCAGATACGCAGTATTTT,CASSLLQGRADTQYF
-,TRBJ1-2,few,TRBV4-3,TGCGCCAGCAGCCACATGGAGTGGGGGCGCGTAAATGGCTACACCTTC,CASSHMEWGRVNGYTF
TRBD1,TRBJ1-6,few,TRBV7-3,TGTGCCAGCAGCGAGGGACAGGGGGCCTCACCCCTCCACTTT,CASSEGQGASPLHF
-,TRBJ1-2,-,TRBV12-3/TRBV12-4,TGTGCCAGCACCCTAAGGGGACTCTCGCGGATGGGGTACACCTTC,CASTLRGLSRMGYTF
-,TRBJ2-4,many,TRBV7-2,TGTGCCAGCAGCTCCCTACGAAGGGACATTCAGTACTTC,CASSSLRRDIQYF
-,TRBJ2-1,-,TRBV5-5,TGTGCCAGCAGCTTGGCGCTAGCTAATTATGAGCAGTTCTTC,CASSLALANYEQFF
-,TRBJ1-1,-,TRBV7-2,TGTGCCAGCAGCTCCGAGGGTCGCACTGAAGCTTTCTTT,CASSSEGRTEAFF
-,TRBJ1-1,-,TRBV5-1,TGCGCCAGCAGCTTGGTGGCAGCCCAGAACACTGAAGCTTTCTTT,CASSLVAAQNTEAFF
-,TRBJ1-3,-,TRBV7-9,TGTGCCAGCAGCTTGACAGCGGGCTCTGGAAACACCATATATTTT,CASSLTAGSGNTIYF
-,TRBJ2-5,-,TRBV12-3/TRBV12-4,TGTGCCAGCAGTCTCACAGGGAAAGAGACCCAGTACTTC,CASSLTGKETQYF
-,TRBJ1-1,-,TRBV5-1,TGCGCCAGCAGCGTGACACAGAACACTGAAGCTTTCTTT,CASSVTQNTEAFF
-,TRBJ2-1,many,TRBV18,TGTGCCAGCTCACCACAAGCGTACAATGAGCAGTTCTTC,CASSPQAYNEQFF
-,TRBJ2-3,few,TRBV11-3,TGTGCCAGCAGCCCTTCTACGGGGGCAGGAGATACGCAGTATTTT,CASSPSTGAGDTQYF
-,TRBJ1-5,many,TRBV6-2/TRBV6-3,TGTGCCAGCAGCTTTAGGGATCAGCCCCAGCATTTT,CASSFRDQPQHF
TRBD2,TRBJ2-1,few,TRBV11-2,TGTGCCAGCAGCTTAGAAGGGACTACTGAGCAGTTCTTC,CASSLEGTTEQFF
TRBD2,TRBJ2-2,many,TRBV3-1,TGTGCCAGCAGACGTTCTAGCGGTGGTTGGGGGGAGCTGTTTTTT,CASRRSSGGWGELFF
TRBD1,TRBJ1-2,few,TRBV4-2,TGTGCCAGCAGACCCCGGGACAGGGAAAACTATGGCTACACCTTC,CASRPRDRENYGYTF
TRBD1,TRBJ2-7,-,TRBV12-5,TGTGCTAGTGGGCGTGACAGGGCCGACGAGCAGTACTTC,CASGRDRADEQYF
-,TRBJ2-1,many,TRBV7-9,TGTGCCAGCAGCCCTGATGACGGGAGATCCTACAATGAGCAGTTCTTC,CASSPDDGRSYNEQFF
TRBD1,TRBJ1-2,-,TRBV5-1,TGCGCCAGCAGCGGCCCCGGGACAGAGTCCCTCCTATATGGCTACACCTTC,CASSGPGTESLLYGYTF
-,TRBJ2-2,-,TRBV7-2,TGTGCCAGCAGCTTAGGTTGGGAGAACGGGGAGCTGTTTTTT,CASSLGWENGELFF
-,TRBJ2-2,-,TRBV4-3,TGCGCCAGCAGCCACATGAACACCGGGGAGCTGTTTTTT,CASSHMNTGELFF
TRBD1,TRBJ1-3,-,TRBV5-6,TGTGCCAGCAGCTTGGAAAGGGGGCCTGGAAACACCATATATTTT,CASSLERGPGNTIYF
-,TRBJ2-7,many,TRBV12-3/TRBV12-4,TGTGCCAGCAGTTTATCGGGCCACTCGGGCGAGCAGTACTTC,CASSLSGHSGEQYF
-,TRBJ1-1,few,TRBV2,TGTGCCAGCAGTGCCGACCATAACACTGAAGCTTTCTTT,CASSADHNTEAFF
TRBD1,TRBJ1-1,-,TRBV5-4,TGTGCCAGCAGCTCCGCCAGGGGGCGAGCTTTCTTT,CASSSARGRAFF
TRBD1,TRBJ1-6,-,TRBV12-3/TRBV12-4,TGTGCCAGCACCACAGGGGGGGGTTCACCCCTCCACTTT,CASTTGGGSPLHF
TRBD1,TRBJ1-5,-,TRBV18,TGTGCCAGCTCACCCGGGACAGGGGGCCGACAGCCCCAGCATTTT,CASSPGTGGRQPQHF
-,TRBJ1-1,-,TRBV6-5,TGTGCCAGCAGTTACTCAGTGGAGAAGAACACTGAAGCTTTCTTT,CASSYSVEKNTEAFF
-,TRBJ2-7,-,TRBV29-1,TGCAGCGTTGAAACGAACAGGGGAGGGCCAAGCGAGCAGTACTTC,CSVETNRGGPSEQYF
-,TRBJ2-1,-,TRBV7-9,TGTGCCAGCAGCTCGGCAGCAAGCTCCTACAATGAGCAGTTCTTC,CASSSAASSYNEQFF
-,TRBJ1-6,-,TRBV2,TGTGCCAGCAGCCCCAGGGAACGGACACCCCTCCACTTT,CASSPRERTPLHF
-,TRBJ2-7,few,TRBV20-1,TGCAGTGCTGCGAGGACCGGATCCTACGAGCAGTACTTC,CSAARTGSYEQYF
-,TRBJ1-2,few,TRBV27,TGTGCCAGCAGACCACTCCAGGGAAACTATGGCTACACCTTC,CASRPLQGNYGYTF
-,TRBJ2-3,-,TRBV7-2,TGTGCCAGCAGCTCCTTCCAGGCAGATACGCAGTATTTT,CASSSFQADTQYF
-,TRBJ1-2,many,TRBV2,TGTGCCAGCAGTGAGGGGGGATATGGCTACACCTTC,CASSEGGYGYTF
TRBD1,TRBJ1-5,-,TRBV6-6,TGTGCCAGCAGTTCCCAGGACAGGGTACAGCCCCAGCATTTT,CASSSQDRVQPQHF
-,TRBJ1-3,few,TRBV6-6,TGTGCCACCCTCGGGGACACCATATATTTT,CATLGDTIYF
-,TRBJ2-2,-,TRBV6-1,TGTGCCAGGACGGTGAACACCGGGGAGCTGTTTTTT,CARTVNTGELFF
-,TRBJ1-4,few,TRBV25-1,TGTGCCAGCAGTGAATGGACACCAACTAATGAAAAACTGTTTTTT,CASSEWTPTNEKLFF
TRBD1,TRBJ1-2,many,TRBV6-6,TGTGCCAGCAGTCACGGGACAGCTAACTATGGCTACACCTTC,CASSHGTANYGYTF
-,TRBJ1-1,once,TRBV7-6,TGTGCCAGCAGCTTAGTGGGGGGGATTAGGATTGAAGCTTTCTTT,CASSLVGGIRIEAFF
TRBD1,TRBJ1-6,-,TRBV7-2,TGTGCCAGCAGCATGGCAGGGGGTGGACCCCTCCACTTT,CASSMAGGGPLHF
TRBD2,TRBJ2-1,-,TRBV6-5,TGTGCCAGCAAATCTAGCGGGGGGACCTACAATGAGCAGTTCTTC,CASKSSGGTYNEQFF
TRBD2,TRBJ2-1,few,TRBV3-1,TGTGCCAGCAGCCAAGATCTCACCCCCCTAGCGGGGTCCAATGAGCAGTTCTTC,CASSQDLTPLAGSNEQFF